This section outlines one TCR beta chain sequence together with its context. Its target is unknown. The CDR3 is 13 residues long. Trimming stripped 5 bases from V and 1 base from J, with 9 bases between. The V gene's germline CDR1 is SGHTA and CDR2 FQGNSA. Time point given: recipient sample about 28 days before transplant, after cytoreduction. The data stem from a study of T cell clonotyping in hematopoietic cell transplantation. Study-level information: Recipients' pretransplant samples followed cytoreduction. Study-level points and caveats: No sorting was done, leaving CD4 and CD8 contributions mixed. Pathologically expanded recipient clonotypes increased progressively from day 30 to day 180 as diversity fell.

TCRdb's table, derived via immunoSEQ multiplex PCR, lists solely in-frame clones and lacks some. Of fewer than 50,000 clones in the sample, over 75% were seen once. This chain joins TRBV7-2 and TRBJ2-7; D is unresolved. This receptor was obtained from a man aged 55 to 70 with biphenotypic leukemia. Some clones in this sample may be carry-over from other donors' samples. The sample was peripheral blood mononuclear cells, taken before stem cell transplant. CDR3 sequence reads: CASSALGSYEQYF. CDR3 sequence (DNA): TGTGCCAGCAGCGCCCTAGGTTCCTACGAGCAGTACTTC. Looking up the rest from reference TRBV7-2 and TRBJ2-7 gives the full variable domain: GAGVSQSPSNKVTEKGKDVELRCDPISGHTALYWYRQSLGQGLEFLIYFQGNSAPDKSGLPSDRFSAERTGGSVSTLTIQRTQQEDSAVYLCASSALGSYEQYFGPGTRLTVT.